A selection of T cell receptor beta chains follows, all from one sample in a study of T cell repertoires in cytomegalovirus infection. TCRdb redid the calling of the reads with MiXCR, one entry per CDR3 protein. Of around 900,000 distinct CDR3 sequences detected, under 40% appear once; the ten largest clones hold under 15%. The antigens for these receptors are not known. The source material was cultured CD8+ T cells from PBMCs, sampled from culture after CMV antigen stimulation. The receptor source for this set is a human donor in good health (CMV status not recorded). Some clones in this sample may be carry-over from other donors' samples. CDR3s include the opening cysteine and the closing phenylalanine or tryptophan. Fields, in order: CDR3 DNA, CDR3 protein, J gene, V gene, clone size, D gene. A D gene is named only where the DNA matches it firmly. Part of the rows lack a size; the others show once, few, many or a class for expanded clones.

TGTGCCAGCAGTTCCCCTCTAGCGGAGGTCACAGATACGCAGTATTTT	CASSSPLAEVTDTQYF	TRBJ2-3	TRBV6-6	-	TRBD2
TGTGCCAGCAGTCGACGGACAGGACTGTTTTTT	CASSRRTGLFF	TRBJ1-4	TRBV7-6	-	TRBD1
TGTGCCAGCAGCCCCTCGGCAGCCGCTAGCACAGATACGCAGTATTTT	CASSPSAAASTDTQYF	TRBJ2-3	TRBV7-8	many	-
TGTGCCAGCAGTGAGCCCGGACAGGTCATCACCGGGGAGCTGTTTTTT	CASSEPGQVITGELFF	TRBJ2-2	TRBV6-1	-	TRBD1
TGTGCCAGCAGCTTAGGGTCAATGAACACTGAAGCTTTCTTT	CASSLGSMNTEAFF	TRBJ1-1	TRBV5-5	many	-
TGTGCCAGCAGCTTAGTGTACGGCCCTGAGGCAGATACGCAGTATTTT	CASSLVYGPEADTQYF	TRBJ2-3	TRBV7-6	few	-
TGTGCCAGTAGTCTACGGACATACTCCATGAACACTGAAGCTTTCTTT	CASSLRTYSMNTEAFF	TRBJ1-1	TRBV19	few	-
TGTGCCAGTAGTTTGTTAAGCGGGGGGCTTACAAGAACTAGCACAGATACGCAGTATTTT	CASSLLSGGLTRTSTDTQYF	TRBJ2-3	TRBV19	-	TRBD2
TGTGCCAGCAGCCAACCGCTAGCGGGGGGGCTTCACACCGGGGAGCTGTTTTTT	CASSQPLAGGLHTGELFF	TRBJ2-2	TRBV14	-	TRBD2
TGTGCCAGCAGTTTAATATCGGGACTAGCCGAGACCCAGTACTTC	CASSLISGLAETQYF	TRBJ2-5	TRBV12-3/TRBV12-4	few	TRBD2
TGCGCCAGCAGCCAAGAAAGTAACACCAATCAGCCCCAGCATTTT	CASSQESNTNQPQHF	TRBJ1-5	TRBV4-1	few	-
TGTGCCAGCAGCCAATCCGGGTGGGGAAATCAGCCCCAGCATTTT	CASSQSGWGNQPQHF	TRBJ1-5	TRBV7-2	many	-
TGTGCCAGCAGTTTAATAAGCAGGGGGCAAGCTTTCTTT	CASSLISRGQAFF	TRBJ1-1	TRBV12-3/TRBV12-4	few	TRBD1
TGTGCCAGCAGTTACTCGACCCTAGCGGGGGGGCCGATCCCCGGGGAGCTGTTTTTT	CASSYSTLAGGPIPGELFF	TRBJ2-2	TRBV6-2/TRBV6-3	few	TRBD2
TGCGCCAGCAGCCAGGAGACAGGAGCTAGCGGAATCAATGAGCAGTTCTTC	CASSQETGASGINEQFF	TRBJ2-1	TRBV4-1	few	-
TGTGCCAGCAGCTCTCCGACAGGGAGGGAGACCCAGTACTTC	CASSSPTGRETQYF	TRBJ2-5	TRBV7-9	many	-
TGTGCCAGCAGCTTTGCGCCGGGCCCTATTCAAGAGACCCAGTACTTC	CASSFAPGPIQETQYF	TRBJ2-5	TRBV7-9	-	-
TGTGCCAGCAGTGAAGGGACTTCCTCCTACGAGCAGTACTTC	CASSEGTSSYEQYF	TRBJ2-7	TRBV6-2/TRBV6-3	-	-
TGTGCCAGCAGTTTAACAGGTCGACGAGGAGCTTTCTTT	CASSLTGRRGAFF	TRBJ1-1	TRBV27	-	-
TGCGCCAGCAGCCACTCGATGGGGCCCACCTACAATGAGCAGTTCTTC	CASSHSMGPTYNEQFF	TRBJ2-1	TRBV4-1	few	-
TGTGCCAGCAGCTTAGCGTCAGGACAGGGGTTGGAGACCCAGTACTTC	CASSLASGQGLETQYF	TRBJ2-5	TRBV7-8	many	TRBD1
TGTGCCACCTTAGCCAATAGCGGGGCCACAGATACGCAGTATTTT	CATLANSGATDTQYF	TRBJ2-3	TRBV19	-	TRBD2
TGTGCCAGCAGCTTAGGGGCAGGGAATGAAAAACTGTTTTTT	CASSLGAGNEKLFF	TRBJ1-4	TRBV7-2	many	-
TGTGCCAGCAGCTTAATCCACGGGACAGGCGACCAAGAGACCCAGTACTTC	CASSLIHGTGDQETQYF	TRBJ2-5	TRBV7-9	few	TRBD1
TGTGCCAGCACCATACAGCGGGGCGAAGCTTTCTTT	CASTIQRGEAFF	TRBJ1-1	TRBV6-2/TRBV6-3	few	-
TGTGCCAGCAGTTCCGGGACGGCCGCCGAGACCCAGTACTTC	CASSSGTAAETQYF	TRBJ2-5	TRBV6-5	many	-
TGTGCCAGTGGCCGGGACAGGAGGAACACTGAAGCTTTCTTT	CASGRDRRNTEAFF	TRBJ1-1	TRBV19	many	TRBD1
TGTGCCAACCTGGGGAACAGGCCCACTGAAGCTTTCTTT	CANLGNRPTEAFF	TRBJ1-1	TRBV12-3/TRBV12-4	many	-
TGTGCCAGCAGCTCGCGACAGGGCCACTCTGGAAACACCATATATTTT	CASSSRQGHSGNTIYF	TRBJ1-3	TRBV7-6	many	TRBD1
TGCAGTGCCCCGACAGGGGGCCTATCGGGCTACACCTTC	CSAPTGGLSGYTF	TRBJ1-2	TRBV20-1	-	TRBD1
TGTGCCAGCAGCACCCCCGGAGGCTTCTTGAACACCGGGGAGCTGTTTTTT	CASSTPGGFLNTGELFF	TRBJ2-2	TRBV7-9	few	-
TGTGCCAGCAGTCCAGGAGAATCACCCCTCCACTTT	CASSPGESPLHF	TRBJ1-6	TRBV13	-	-
TGTGCCAGCAGCCAGGGGGGACACCACAATGAGCAGTTCTTC	CASSQGGHHNEQFF	TRBJ2-1	TRBV7-9	-	-
TGTGCCAGCAGTTTAGCCACTACTATTACCGGGGAGCTGTTTTTT	CASSLATTITGELFF	TRBJ2-2	TRBV12-3/TRBV12-4	-	-
TGCGCCAGCAGCCACCGCGGGAGGGTCTCTAATTATGAAAAACTGTTTTTT	CASSHRGRVSNYEKLFF	TRBJ1-4	TRBV4-3	-	-
TGTGCCAGCAGCCTGGACAGAGGGAATACGCAGTATTTT	CASSLDRGNTQYF	TRBJ2-3	TRBV27	-	-
TGTGCCAGCAGTTACCCAGGGGGCGAAGCTTTCTTT	CASSYPGGEAFF	TRBJ1-1	TRBV6-5	many	TRBD1
TGTGCCAGCAGCTTAGCCCCACAGGGGTACATGAACACTGAAGCTTTCTTT	CASSLAPQGYMNTEAFF	TRBJ1-1	TRBV7-9	many	TRBD1
TGTGCCAGCCCCCTAGCGGGGGAGATGGGGGATACGCAGTATTTT	CASPLAGEMGDTQYF	TRBJ2-3	TRBV2	few	TRBD2
TGCGCCAGCAGCTTCCCAGCCCCGGGGTCCTACAATGAGCAGTTCTTC	CASSFPAPGSYNEQFF	TRBJ2-1	TRBV5-1	few	-
TGTGCCAGCAGTTTTAGGTTTCAGAATGAGCAGTTCTTC	CASSFRFQNEQFF	TRBJ2-1	TRBV28	many	-
TGTGCCAGCAGCTCGGACCTGGCCAAAAACATTCAGTACTTC	CASSSDLAKNIQYF	TRBJ2-4	TRBV5-5	-	-
TGTGCCAGCAGTTACTCTTTGGGGACAGTTGAAGAGACCCAGTACTTC	CASSYSLGTVEETQYF	TRBJ2-5	TRBV6-5	few	TRBD1
TGTGCCACCAGCAGAGGTCTTGGTGGTATGAACACTGAAGCTTTCTTT	CATSRGLGGMNTEAFF	TRBJ1-1	TRBV15	-	-